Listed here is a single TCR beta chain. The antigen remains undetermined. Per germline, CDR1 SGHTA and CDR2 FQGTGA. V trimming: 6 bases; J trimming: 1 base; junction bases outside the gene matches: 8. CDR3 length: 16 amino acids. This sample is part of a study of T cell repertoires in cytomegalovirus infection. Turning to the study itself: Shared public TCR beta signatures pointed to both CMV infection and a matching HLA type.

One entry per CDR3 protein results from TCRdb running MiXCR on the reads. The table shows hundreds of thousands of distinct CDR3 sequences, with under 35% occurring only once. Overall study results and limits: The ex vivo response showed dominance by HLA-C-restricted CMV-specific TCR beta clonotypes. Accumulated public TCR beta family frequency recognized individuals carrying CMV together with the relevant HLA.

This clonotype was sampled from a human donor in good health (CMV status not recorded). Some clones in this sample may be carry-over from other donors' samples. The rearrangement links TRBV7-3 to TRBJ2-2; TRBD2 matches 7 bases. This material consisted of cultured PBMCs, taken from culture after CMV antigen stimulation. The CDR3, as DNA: TGTGCCAGCAGGTCGGGGAGCGGGGTGAACACCGGGGAGCTGTTTTTT. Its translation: CASRSGSGVNTGELFF.